One sample yielded the 2 T cell receptor beta chains listed below, sequenced in a study of blood T cell repertoires in COVID-19. The table came from immunoSEQ multiplex PCR; TCRdb's copy has only in-frame clones and leaves some out. The table lists more than 200,000 clones, about 88% of them singletons. Sequencing was carried out using peripheral blood. The receptors originated from a young man with active or convalescent COVID-19.

The chain combines TRBV6-6 with TRBJ2-7, with 12 positions matching TRBD2. This CDR3 comprises 17 residues. The V segment lost 5 bases and the J segment 2 bases; nucleotides outside the gene matches: 10. CDR1 and CDR2 from the germline V gene are MNHNY and SVGAGI (reference sequence). CDR3 in DNA: TGTGCCAGCAGTCCCGGACTAGCGGGATTAAAAACCTACGAGCAGTACTTC. This translates into CASSPGLAGLKTYEQYF.

This rearrangement joins TRBV7-3 to TRBJ1-1, with 8 nucleotides matching TRBD1. The CDR3 length is 14 residues. Looked up from germline, CDR1 is SGHTA and CDR2 is FQGTGA. The trim removed 7 bases at V and 8 bases at J, leaving 12 bases unmatched. CDR3 region: CASTTDGGQAEAFF. DNA of the CDR3: TGTGCCAGCACCACCGATGGGGGACAGGCGGAAGCTTTCTTT. The variable domain in full, with the rest retrieved from reference TRBV7-3 and TRBJ1-1, is GAGVSQTPSNKVTEKGKYVELRCDPISGHTALYWYRQSLGQGPEFLIYFQGTGAADDSGLPNDRFFAVRPEGSVSTLKIQRTERGDSAVYLCASTTDGGQAEAFFGQGTRLTVV.